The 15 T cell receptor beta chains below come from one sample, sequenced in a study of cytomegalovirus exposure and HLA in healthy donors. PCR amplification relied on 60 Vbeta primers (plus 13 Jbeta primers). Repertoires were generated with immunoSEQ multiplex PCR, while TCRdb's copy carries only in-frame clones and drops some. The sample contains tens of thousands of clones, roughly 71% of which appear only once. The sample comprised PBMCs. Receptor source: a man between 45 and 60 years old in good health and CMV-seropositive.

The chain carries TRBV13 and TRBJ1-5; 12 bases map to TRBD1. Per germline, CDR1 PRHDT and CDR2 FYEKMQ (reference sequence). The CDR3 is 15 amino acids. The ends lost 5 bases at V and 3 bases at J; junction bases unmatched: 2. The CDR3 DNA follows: TGTGCCAGCAGCCGGGACAGGGGGCCCAATCAGCCCCAGCATTTT. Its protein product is CASSRDRGPNQPQHF.

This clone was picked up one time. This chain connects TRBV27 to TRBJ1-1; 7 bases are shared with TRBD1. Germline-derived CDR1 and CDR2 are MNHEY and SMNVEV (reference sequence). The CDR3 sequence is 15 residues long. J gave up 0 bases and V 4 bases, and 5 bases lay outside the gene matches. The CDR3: CASSWGTEMNTEAFF. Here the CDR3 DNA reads TGTGCCAGCAGTTGGGGGACAGAGATGAACACTGAAGCTTTCTTT.

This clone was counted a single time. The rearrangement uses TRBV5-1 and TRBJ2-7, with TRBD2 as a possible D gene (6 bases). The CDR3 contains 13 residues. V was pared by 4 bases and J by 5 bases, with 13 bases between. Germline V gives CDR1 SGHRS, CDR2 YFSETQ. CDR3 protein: CASSLGRGNEQYF. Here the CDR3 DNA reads TGCGCCAGCAGCCTTGGCCGGGGGAACGAGCAGTACTTC. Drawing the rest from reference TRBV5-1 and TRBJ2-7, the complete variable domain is KAGVTQTPRYLIKTRGQQVTLSCSPISGHRSVSWYQQTPGQGLQFLFEYFSETQRNKGNFPGRFSGRQFSNSRSEMNVSTLELGDSALYLCASSLGRGNEQYFGPGTRLTVT.

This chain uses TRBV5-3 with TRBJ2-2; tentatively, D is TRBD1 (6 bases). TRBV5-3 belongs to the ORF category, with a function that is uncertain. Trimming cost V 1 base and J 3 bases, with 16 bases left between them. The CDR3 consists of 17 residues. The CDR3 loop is CARSLSDGTRDTGELFF. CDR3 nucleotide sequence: TGTGCCAGAAGCTTGTCCGACGGGACAAGGGACACCGGGGAGCTGTTTTTT.

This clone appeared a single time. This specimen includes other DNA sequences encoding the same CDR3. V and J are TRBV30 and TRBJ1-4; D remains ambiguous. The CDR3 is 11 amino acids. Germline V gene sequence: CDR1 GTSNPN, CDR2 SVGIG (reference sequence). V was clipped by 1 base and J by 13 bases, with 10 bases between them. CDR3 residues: CAWSELRGLFF. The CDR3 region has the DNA TGTGCCTGGAGTGAACTTCGGGGACTGTTTTTT.

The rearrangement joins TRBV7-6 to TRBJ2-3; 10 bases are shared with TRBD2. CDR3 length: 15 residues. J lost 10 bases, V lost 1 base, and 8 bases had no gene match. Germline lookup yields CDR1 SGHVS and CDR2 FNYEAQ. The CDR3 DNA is TGTGCCAGCAGCTTAGTCGCCGTTAGCGGGAGGCCGCAGTATTTT. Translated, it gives CASSLVAVSGRPQYF.

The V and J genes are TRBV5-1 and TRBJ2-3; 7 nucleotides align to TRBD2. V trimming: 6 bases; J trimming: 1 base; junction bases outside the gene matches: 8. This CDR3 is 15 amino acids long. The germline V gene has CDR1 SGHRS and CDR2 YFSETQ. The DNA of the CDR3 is TGCGCCAGCAACCTGGGGGGGACGGGCACAGATACGCAGTATTTT. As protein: CASNLGGTGTDTQYF. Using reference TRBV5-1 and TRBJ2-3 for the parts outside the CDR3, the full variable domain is KAGVTQTPRYLIKTRGQQVTLSCSPISGHRSVSWYQQTPGQGLQFLFEYFSETQRNKGNFPGRFSGRQFSNSRSEMNVSTLELGDSALYLCASNLGGTGTDTQYFGPGTRLTVL.

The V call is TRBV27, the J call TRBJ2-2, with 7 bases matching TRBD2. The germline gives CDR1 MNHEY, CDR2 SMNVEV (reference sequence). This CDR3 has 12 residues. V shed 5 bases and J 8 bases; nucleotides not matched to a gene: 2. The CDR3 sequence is CASSILAGELFF. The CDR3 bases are TGTGCCAGCAGTATACTAGCGGGGGAGCTGTTTTTT.

In nucleotides, the CDR3 is TGTGCCAGCTCACCACGGAAGGGGTGGGAGACCCAGTACTTC. This sequence encodes CASSPRKGWETQYF. J is TRBJ2-5 and V is TRBV18; D is perhaps TRBD1 (5 bases). V was pared by 1 base and J by 5 bases, with 11 bases between. CDR1 and CDR2 from the germline V gene are KGHSH and LQKENI. This CDR3 comprises 14 residues.

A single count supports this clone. CDR3 protein: CASSAGTGSGNTIYF. The CDR3 DNA reads as TGTGCCAGCAGTGCCGGGACAGGCTCTGGAAACACCATATATTTT. V gene TRBV28 combines with J gene TRBJ1-3; 8 bases are shared with TRBD1. The J segment lost 0 bases and the V segment lost 5 bases, leaving 3 bases of the junction unmatched. The germline CDR1 and CDR2 sequences are MDHEN and SYDVKM. This CDR3 region has 15 residues.

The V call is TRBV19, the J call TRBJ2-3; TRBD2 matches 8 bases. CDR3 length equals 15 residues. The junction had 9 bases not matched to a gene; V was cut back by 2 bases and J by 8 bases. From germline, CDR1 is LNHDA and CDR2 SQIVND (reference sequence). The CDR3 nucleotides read TGTGCCAGTAGTATACCCACGGGGGGGAGGGGTACGCAGTATTTT. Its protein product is CASSIPTGGRGTQYF. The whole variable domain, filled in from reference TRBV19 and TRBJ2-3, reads DGGITQSPKYLFRKEGQNVTLSCEQNLNHDAMYWYRQDPGQGLRLIYYSQIVNDFQKGDIAEGYSVSREKKESFPLTVTSAQKNPTAFYLCASSIPTGGRGTQYFGPGTRLTVL.

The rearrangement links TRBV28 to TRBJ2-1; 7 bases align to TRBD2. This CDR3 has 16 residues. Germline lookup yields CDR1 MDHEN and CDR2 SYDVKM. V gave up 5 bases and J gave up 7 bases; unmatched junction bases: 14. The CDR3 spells CASSPSLSGTWNEQFF. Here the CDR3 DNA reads TGTGCCAGCAGTCCCAGCCTCAGCGGGACTTGGAATGAGCAGTTCTTC.

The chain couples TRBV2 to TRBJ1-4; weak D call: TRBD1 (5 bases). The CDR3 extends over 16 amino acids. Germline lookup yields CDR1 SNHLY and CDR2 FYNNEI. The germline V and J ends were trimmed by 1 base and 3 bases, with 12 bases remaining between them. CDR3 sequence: CASSEVGDSPNEKLFF. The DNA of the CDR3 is TGTGCCAGCAGTGAAGTAGGCGACAGCCCTAATGAAAAACTGTTTTTT.

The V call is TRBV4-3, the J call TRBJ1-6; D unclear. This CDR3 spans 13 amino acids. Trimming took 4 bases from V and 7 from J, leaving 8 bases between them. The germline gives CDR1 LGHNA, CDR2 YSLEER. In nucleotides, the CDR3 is TGCGCCAGCAGCCTCAACAGAAATTCACCCCTCCACTTT. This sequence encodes CASSLNRNSPLHF.

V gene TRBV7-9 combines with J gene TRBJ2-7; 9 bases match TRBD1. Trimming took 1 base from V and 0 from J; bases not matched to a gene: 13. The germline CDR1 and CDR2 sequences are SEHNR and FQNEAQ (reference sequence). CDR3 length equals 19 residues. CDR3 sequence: CASSLGLPEGQGLSYEQYF. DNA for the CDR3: TGTGCCAGCAGCTTAGGGCTCCCAGAGGGACAGGGCCTCTCCTACGAGCAGTACTTC.